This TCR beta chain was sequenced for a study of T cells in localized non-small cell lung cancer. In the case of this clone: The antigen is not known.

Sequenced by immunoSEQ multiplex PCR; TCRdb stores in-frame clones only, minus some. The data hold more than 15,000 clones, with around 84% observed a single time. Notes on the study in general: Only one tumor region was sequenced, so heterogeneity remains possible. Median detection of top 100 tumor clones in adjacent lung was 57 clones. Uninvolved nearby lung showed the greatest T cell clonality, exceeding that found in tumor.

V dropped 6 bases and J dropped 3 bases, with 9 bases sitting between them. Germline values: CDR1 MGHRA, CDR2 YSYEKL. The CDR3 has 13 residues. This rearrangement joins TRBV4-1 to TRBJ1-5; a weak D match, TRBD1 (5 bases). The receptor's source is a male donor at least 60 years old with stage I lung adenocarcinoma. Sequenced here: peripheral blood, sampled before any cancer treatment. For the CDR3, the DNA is TGCGCCAGCAGTCCAGGGCTCAATCAGCCCCAGCATTTT. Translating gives CASSPGLNQPQHF.